Below are 16 T cell receptor beta chains sequenced from a single sample in a study of cytomegalovirus exposure and HLA in healthy donors. The PCR was carried out with 60 Vbeta primers and 13 Jbeta primers. The data were produced by immunoSEQ multiplex PCR, yet TCRdb's version contains in-frame clones alone and is incomplete. The data hold fewer than 130,000 clones, with around 83% observed a single time. Sequenced sample: PBMCs. The receptor set was obtained from an older woman in good health and CMV-seropositive.

The chain joins TRBV25-1 to TRBJ1-3; TRBD1 might be the D (6 bases). The germline CDR1 and CDR2 sequences are MGHDK and SYGVNS. V was pared by 8 bases and J by 4 bases, with 18 bases between. The CDR3 contains 15 residues. The CDR3 DNA is TGTGCCAGCTCCCCCGGTAGGGGGTTGGGAAACACCATATATTTT. Its translation is CASSPGRGLGNTIYF.

This clone was observed a handful of times. V and J are TRBV27 and TRBJ2-1, with 10 positions matching TRBD1. The CDR3 has 15 amino acids. Losses at the gene ends were 8 bases for V and 6 bases for J; bases not matched to a gene: 10. In germline, CDR1 is MNHEY, CDR2 SMNVEV (reference sequence). CDR3 in DNA: TGTGCCAGCCGACAGGGGGCGTTTAAGTCCAATGAGCAGTTCTTC. This codes for CASRQGAFKSNEQFF.

The chain carries TRBV7-9 and TRBJ1-2, with a tentative D call TRBD1 (6 bases). CDR1 and CDR2 (germline): SEHNR, FQNEAQ (reference sequence). The CDR3 sequence is 15 residues long. Trimming took 3 bases from V and 6 from J, leaving 17 bases between them. The CDR3: CASSFTGFRSHGYTF. CDR3 DNA: TGTGCCAGCAGCTTTACAGGGTTCCGCTCTCATGGCTACACCTTC.

The rearrangement joins TRBV15 to TRBJ2-3; D gene ambiguous. Trimming removed 3 bases at V and 1 base at J, with 11 bases between. Germline V gene data show CDR1 as LNHNV and CDR2 as YYDKDF (reference sequence). The CDR3 loop spans 15 amino acids. CDR3 protein: CATSSQQQGTDTQYF. The CDR3, as DNA: TGTGCCACCAGCAGCCAACAGCAGGGCACAGATACGCAGTATTTT.

The chain combines TRBV7-9 with TRBJ2-7, with 16 nucleotides matching TRBD2. Trimming removed 4 bases from V and 8 bases from J; junction bases left unmatched: 2. CDR3 length equals 14 residues. Germline V CDR1 and CDR2: SEHNR, FQNEAQ (reference sequence). CDR3 DNA: TGTGCCAGCAGCTCGGGACTAGCGGGAGGGAAGCAGTACTTC. Amino acid sequence: CASSSGLAGGKQYF.

The chain recombines TRBV7-9 with TRBJ2-7, with 8 nucleotides matching TRBD2. The CDR3 spans 16 residues. The V gene end was trimmed by 0 bases and the J gene end by 0 bases; junction bases not matched to a gene: 4. CDR1 is SEHNR, CDR2 FQNEAQ, per germline (reference sequence). CDR3 coding DNA: TGTGCCAGCAGCTTAGCGGATAGCGGGGTCTCCTACGAGCAGTACTTC. Amino acid sequence: CASSLADSGVSYEQYF.

V and J are TRBV11-2 and TRBJ2-7; 8 bases fit TRBD2. Germline V gene sequence: CDR1 SGHAT, CDR2 FQNNGV. The CDR3 is 16 residues long. The junction had 12 bases not matched to a gene; V was cut back by 5 bases and J by 3 bases. The CDR3 protein is CASSHRLAPEHYEQYF. CDR3 sequence (DNA): TGTGCCAGCAGCCACAGACTAGCGCCCGAACACTACGAGCAGTACTTC.

J is TRBJ1-2 and V is TRBV7-9; a possible D gene is TRBD1 (6 bases). With 1 base removed from V and 3 bases from J, the gap between germline ends came to 9 bases. Germline loops: CDR1 SEHNR, CDR2 FQNEAQ (reference sequence). The CDR3 is 14 amino acids. Here the CDR3 reads CASSLGHRDYGYTF. The CDR3 nucleotides read TGTGCCAGCAGCTTAGGGCACAGGGACTATGGCTACACCTTC.

This chain joins TRBV19 and TRBJ2-1, with D tentatively TRBD2 (6 bases). Germline V lookup: CDR1 LNHDA, CDR2 SQIVND (reference sequence). The CDR3 length is 13 residues. The V end was cut by 4 bases, the J end by 5 bases, with 9 bases between. The DNA for the CDR3 is TGTGCCAGTAGTACCGGGAGCCACAATGAGCAGTTCTTC. It translates to CASSTGSHNEQFF.

This rearrangement joins TRBV6-4 to TRBJ2-7; 9 bases align to TRBD2. Germline CDR1 is MRHNA and CDR2 is SNTAGT. The CDR3 covers 15 residues. J lost 2 bases, V lost 6 bases, and 8 bases had no gene match. The CDR3 DNA reads TGTGCCAGCAGGTGCCTTAGCGGGAGAACCTACGAGCAGTACTTC. Its translation is CASRCLSGRTYEQYF.

The rearrangement joins TRBV7-3 to TRBJ2-7; D remains ambiguous. The CDR3 sequence is 14 residues long. The germline CDR1 and CDR2 sequences are SGHTA and FQGTGA. Trimming removed 4 bases at V and 2 bases at J, with 12 bases between. As DNA, the CDR3 is TGTGCCAGCAGCTCTGACGGCGACACCTACGAGCAGTACTTC. This encodes CASSSDGDTYEQYF.

V gene TRBV27 combines with J gene TRBJ1-1; D perhaps matches TRBD1 (5 bases). V lost 2 bases, J lost 10 bases, and 11 bases lay in between. This CDR3 region has 12 residues. Germline-derived CDR1 and CDR2 are MNHEY and SMNVEV (reference sequence). CDR3 nucleotides: TGTGCCAGCAGTTTAATCGGGGGGGGAGCTTTCTTT. It translates to CASSLIGGGAFF.

The chain employs TRBV29-1 and TRBJ2-7, with TRBD1 matching over 9 bases. CDR3 length: 12 residues. Trimming took 6 bases from V and 7 from J; bases not matched to a gene: 7. Germline V CDR1 and CDR2: SQVTM, ANQGSEA. CDR3: CSVTQGAGEQYF. In DNA, the CDR3 is TGCAGCGTCACACAGGGGGCGGGGGAGCAGTACTTC.

The chain employs TRBV7-6 and TRBJ1-1; D remains ambiguous. Germline assignment: CDR1 SGHVS and CDR2 FNYEAQ. Trimming shortened V by 4 bases and J by 0 bases, and 6 bases separated the two germline ends. This CDR3 spans 13 amino acids. The chain's CDR3 is CASSSQVNTEAFF. CDR3 sequence (DNA): TGTGCCAGCAGCTCGCAGGTGAACACTGAAGCTTTCTTT.

This chain links TRBV10-3 with TRBJ2-1; D unclear. V dropped 10 bases and J dropped 5 bases, with 12 bases sitting between them. The germline V gene encodes CDR1 ENHRY and CDR2 SYGVKD. CDR3 length: 12 amino acids. CDR3 residues: CATRLDDNEQFF. DNA of the CDR3: TGTGCCACGCGGCTAGATGACAATGAGCAGTTCTTC.

This rearrangement joins TRBV20-1 to TRBJ2-1; weak D call: TRBD2 (5 bases). This CDR3 spans 11 amino acids. Per germline, CDR1 DFQATT and CDR2 SNEGSKA (reference sequence). V lost 5 bases and J 14 bases, leaving 16 bases between the germline ends. The CDR3 is CSASEGATKFF. The DNA of the CDR3 is TGCAGTGCTTCCGAGGGAGCCACGAAGTTCTTC.